The 23 T cell receptor beta chains listed next were all sequenced from one sample in a study of vaccination and CD4 T cells after COVID-19. Cultured CD4+ T-cell DNA underwent Oncomine TCR Beta short-read sequencing. TCRdb re-called the PCR reads with MiXCR, one entry per CDR3 protein. The sample yields about 21,000 distinct CDR3 sequences, 60% to 75% seen once. No antigen has been identified for these receptors. Treatment indicated: roughly ten-day PBMC culture with coronavirus spike peptide pools or control peptides (ViraFEST assay). The specimen sequenced was CD4+ T cells from blood, cultured in vitro. These receptors all stem from a human donor who had recovered from COVID-19.

This clonotype was seen once. The rearrangement links TRBV6-5 to TRBJ1-2; D gene uncertain. Trimming removed 0 bases at V and 3 bases at J, with 5 bases between. The V gene's germline CDR1 is MNHEY and CDR2 SVGAGI. The CDR3 is 13 amino acids. CDR3 residues: CASSYSGYYGYTF. CDR3 coding DNA: TGTGCCAGCAGTTACTCAGGGTACTATGGCTACACCTTC.

This clonotype came up a few times. The J gene is TRBJ2-4, the V gene TRBV20-1, with D maybe TRBD2 (6 bases). Germline values: CDR1 DFQATT, CDR2 SNEGSKA (reference sequence). Deletions cut 6 bases from V and 0 bases from J, with 12 bases between. CDR3 length: 14 residues. The CDR3 nucleotides are TGCAGTGCCCCTGGGACTTTAGCCAAAAACATTCAGTACTTC. It yields the protein CSAPGTLAKNIQYF.

This clonotype was recorded once. CDR3 residues: CASSGLGTASTEAFF. The CDR3 region has the DNA TGTGCCAGCAGTGGCCTAGGGACAGCGAGCACTGAAGCTTTCTTT. This chain connects TRBV28 to TRBJ1-1, with TRBD1 matching 7 bases. This CDR3 is 15 amino acids long. Germline trimming cut 5 bases from V and 4 bases from J; bases unmatched to any gene: 10. CDR1 MDHEN and CDR2 SYDVKM come from the germline V gene.

J is TRBJ2-3 and V is TRBV6-1; possible D gene TRBD2, 11 bases. V was trimmed by 6 bases and J by 3 bases, leaving 19 bases between them. CDR1 and CDR2 from the germline V gene are MNHNS and SASEGT. The CDR3 contains 16 residues. The chain's CDR3 is CASRRLAGQGTDTQYF. The CDR3 bases are TGTGCCAGCAGACGACTAGCGGGACAGGGGACAGATACGCAGTATTTT.

The chain couples TRBV5-1 to TRBJ2-5; 8 bases fit TRBD1. The CDR3 has 14 residues. Looked up from germline, CDR1 is SGHRS and CDR2 is YFSETQ. V trimming: 4 bases; J trimming: 2 bases; junction bases outside the gene matches: 4. Here the CDR3 DNA reads TGCGCCAGCAGCAAGGGACAGGTTCAAGAGACCCAGTACTTC. This sequence encodes CASSKGQVQETQYF.

The DNA of the CDR3 is TGTGCCACCCGGGCCCCGGTCCCTGGGGGCTACACCTTC. Amino acid sequence: CATRAPVPGGYTF. The V and J genes are TRBV15 and TRBJ1-2; no clear D gene. V was trimmed by 8 bases and J by 8 bases, leaving 18 bases between them. Germline values: CDR1 LNHNV, CDR2 YYDKDF (reference sequence). The CDR3 extends over 13 amino acids.

The rearrangement links TRBV2 to TRBJ1-5, with D perhaps matching TRBD1 (6 bases). Trimming removed 0 bases from V and 7 bases from J, with 16 bases in between. Germline V gene data show CDR1 as SNHLY and CDR2 as FYNNEI. The CDR3 runs to 16 residues. CDR3 region: CASSEAFLRGDQPQHF. CDR3 DNA sequence: TGTGCCAGCAGTGAAGCCTTCCTCAGGGGAGACCAGCCCCAGCATTTT.

CDR3 nucleotides: TGTGCCAGCAGTTTTCAACGACCGGGCACTGAAGCTTTCTTT. It codes for CASSFQRPGTEAFF. The chain combines TRBV27 with TRBJ1-1, with no clear D. The V end lost 3 bases, the J end lost 4 bases, and 12 bases lay between the germline ends. The CDR3 extends over 14 amino acids. Germline CDR1 and CDR2: MNHEY and SMNVEV (reference sequence).

The chain links TRBV6-1 to TRBJ2-3, with D hard to call. Germline V CDR1 and CDR2: MNHNS, SASEGT. This CDR3 has 15 residues. V was cut by 5 bases and J by 6 bases, with 18 bases left in between. Here the CDR3 reads CASSHPRNKPDTQYF. The CDR3 nucleotides are TGTGCCAGCAGTCATCCTCGCAATAAGCCCGATACGCAGTATTTT.

The J gene is TRBJ1-1, the V gene TRBV6-1; D remains unclear. Trimming removed 1 base at V and 0 bases at J, with 18 bases between. There are 18 residues in the CDR3. Germline loops: CDR1 MNHNS, CDR2 SASEGT. Here the CDR3 reads CASSEGGWARTLNTEAFF. CDR3 nucleotide sequence: TGTGCCAGCAGTGAAGGAGGCTGGGCTCGGACGTTGAACACTGAAGCTTTCTTT.

The chain joins TRBV5-1 to TRBJ2-1; 13 bases are shared with TRBD2. The CDR3 totals 17 residues. Germline CDR1 is SGHRS and CDR2 is YFSETQ. V lost 4 bases, J lost 4 bases, and 8 bases stayed unmatched. CDR3 in amino acids: CASSQTSGRADYNEQFF. CDR3 in DNA: TGCGCCAGCAGCCAAACTAGCGGGAGGGCCGATTACAATGAGCAGTTCTTC.

The V and J genes are TRBV30 and TRBJ2-5; 8 bases fit TRBD2. The length of the CDR3 is 14 residues. Germline trimming cut 4 bases from V and 1 base from J; bases unmatched to any gene: 5. Per germline, CDR1 GTSNPN and CDR2 SVGIG (reference sequence). CDR3 in amino acids: CAWKPLAVQETQYF. CDR3 in DNA: TGTGCCTGGAAACCACTAGCGGTCCAAGAGACCCAGTACTTC.

This clonotype was seen a handful of times. CDR3 region: CASSRQDYGYTF. The CDR3 nucleotides read TGTGCCAGCAGCCGCCAGGACTATGGCTACACCTTC. This sequence joins TRBV12-3 or TRBV12-4 and TRBJ1-2; D is unclear. Trimming removed 6 bases from V and 3 bases from J, with 8 bases in between. The CDR3 sequence is 12 residues long.

As concerns this clonotype: The final CDR3 position lacks the conserved phenylalanine or tryptophan, pointing to a likely read error. The rearrangement uses TRBV5-4 and TRBJ2-5; D may be TRBD1 or TRBD2 (6 bases each). V was pared by 0 bases and J by 5 bases, with 8 bases between. Germline V gene lookup returns CDR1 SGHNT and CDR2 YYREEE (reference sequence). CDR3 length equals 13 residues. The CDR3 protein is CASSLGGGETQYL. CDR3 bases: TGTGCCAGCAGCTTGGGAGGGGGGGAGACCCAGTACTTG.

V and J are TRBV19 and TRBJ1-2; no reliable D call. The CDR3 extends over 15 amino acids. V was trimmed by 2 bases and J by 0 bases, leaving 10 bases between them. Germline V gene data show CDR1 as LNHDA and CDR2 as SQIVND (reference sequence). The CDR3 DNA follows: TGTGCCAGTAGTATACAGGCCCATTCTAACTATGGCTACACCTTC. It is translated as CASSIQAHSNYGYTF.

This chain links TRBV7-2 with TRBJ1-6; 7 positions agree with TRBD1. CDR3 size: 13 residues. The germline CDR1 and CDR2 sequences are SGHTA and FQGNSA. The ends lost 7 bases at V and 10 bases at J; junction bases unmatched: 7. The CDR3 sequence: CASTSLQGSPLHF. The CDR3, as DNA: TGTGCCAGCACTTCATTACAGGGGTCACCCCTCCACTTT.

The V call is TRBV7-9, the J call TRBJ2-1, with D tentatively TRBD1 (5 bases). The CDR3 has 12 residues. V was trimmed by 5 bases and J by 6 bases, leaving 8 bases between them. Germline V lookup: CDR1 SEHNR, CDR2 FQNEAQ (reference sequence). CDR3 bases: TGTGCCAGCAGCCGTAGGGGCAATGAGCAGTTCTTC. Translation gives CASSRRGNEQFF.

CDR3 residues: CASSGQGVAYEQYF. CDR3 coding DNA: TGTGCCAGCAGTGGGCAGGGGGTGGCCTACGAGCAGTACTTC. This chain connects TRBV2 to TRBJ2-7, with 7 bases that match TRBD1. CDR1 and CDR2 (germline): SNHLY, FYNNEI. The V segment lost 4 bases and the J segment 2 bases; nucleotides outside the gene matches: 5. The CDR3 is 14 residues long.

This clonotype was found a few times. The J gene is TRBJ2-3, the V gene TRBV6-1; 9 bases fit TRBD2. From germline, CDR1 is MNHNS and CDR2 SASEGT. The CDR3 contains 15 residues. After removal of 6 bases from V and 3 bases from J, the junction contained 7 bases not matched to a gene. The CDR3 nucleotides are TGTGCCAGCAGGACCGGGACTAGCCCTACAGATACGCAGTATTTT. Its translation is CASRTGTSPTDTQYF.

The V gene is TRBV5-4, the J gene TRBJ2-3; D may be TRBD1 or TRBD2 (5 bases each). The CDR3 sequence is 16 residues long. Germline CDR1 SGHNT, CDR2 YYREEE (reference sequence). Trimming removed 3 bases at V and 0 bases at J, with 14 bases between. The CDR3, as DNA: TGTGCCAGCAGCTGGGGCCGGGACCGTAGCACAGATACGCAGTATTTT. Protein product: CASSWGRDRSTDTQYF.

The V gene is TRBV6-1, the J gene TRBJ2-2; 9 nucleotides line up with TRBD1. The CDR3 runs to 16 residues. Trimming cost V 6 bases and J 2 bases; bases outside gene matches: 7. CDR1 and CDR2 from the germline V gene are MNHNS and SASEGT. The CDR3 DNA reads as TGTGCCAGCAGACGCGGACAGGGGCACAACACCGGGGAGCTGTTTTTT. Translated, it gives CASRRGQGHNTGELFF.

J is TRBJ1-1 and V is TRBV7-2; no reliable D call. CDR3 length: 15 amino acids. Trimming pared 1 base from V and 1 base from J, leaving 10 bases between. CDR1 and CDR2 from the germline V gene are SGHTA and FQGNSA. The CDR3 reads CASSLDPWGNTEAFF. The CDR3 bases are TGTGCCAGCAGCTTAGACCCCTGGGGGAACACTGAAGCTTTCTTT.

The rearrangement joins TRBV7-9 to TRBJ2-7, with TRBD2 matching over 7 bases. J lost 5 bases, V lost 1 base, and 11 bases had no gene match. The CDR3 runs to 16 residues. Germline loops: CDR1 SEHNR, CDR2 FQNEAQ (reference sequence). CDR3 amino acids: CASSLVSPGGNDEQYF. The DNA for the CDR3 is TGTGCCAGCAGCTTAGTAAGCCCCGGGGGGAACGACGAGCAGTACTTC.